Each of the 5 T cell receptor beta chains below was sequenced from the same sample in a study of naive and memory T cell subsets. Study conclusions and caveats: A few larger clonotypes appeared in naive repertoires, especially CD8, possibly memory cells re-expressing CD45RA.

The beta constant-region primer was an equimolar mix of two oligonucleotides covering TRBC1 and TRBC2. The ligated cDNA underwent four PCR rounds using SP2 and nested alpha and beta constant-region primers. One entry per CDR3 protein, called by TCRdb with MiXCR from the UMI-ligation and nested PCR reads. Of about 150,000 distinct CDR3 sequences detected, about 23% appear once; the ten largest clones hold approximately 0.1%. Their antigen targets remain unknown. Sequencing was carried out using naive CD4+ T cells from blood. These TCRs come from a human donor in good health.

This chain connects TRBV10-3 to TRBJ2-1, with D perhaps matching TRBD2 (7 bases). This CDR3 is built from 13 residues. The germline gives CDR1 ENHRY, CDR2 SYGVKD. V was cut by 9 bases and J by 11 bases, with 20 bases left in between. CDR3 in amino acids: CAMSEGGAAQQFF. CDR3 DNA sequence: TGTGCCATGTCCGAGGGGGGGGCCGCCCAGCAGTTCTTC.

The gene calls are TRBV19 and TRBJ1-3; the D is unclear. V was clipped by 9 bases and J by 3 bases, with 12 bases between them. Germline CDR1 LNHDA, CDR2 SQIVND (reference sequence). The CDR3 contains 13 residues. CDR3 sequence (DNA): TGTGCCAGCAATCCATGGGTTGGAAACACCATATATTTT. It is translated as CASNPWVGNTIYF.

This rearrangement joins TRBV29-1 to TRBJ2-7; D is possibly TRBD1 or TRBD2 (5 bases each). The CDR3 extends over 13 amino acids. Trimming stripped 7 bases from V and 2 bases from J, with 15 bases between. Germline assignment: CDR1 SQVTM and CDR2 ANQGSEA. This CDR3 is CSARATAAYEQYF. The CDR3 bases are TGCAGCGCCCGAGCGACAGCGGCCTACGAGCAGTACTTC.

As DNA, the CDR3 is TGTGCCACCAGCCTAGGTGGTCGAGATACGCAGTATTTT. This sequence encodes CATSLGGRDTQYF. The chain recombines TRBV24-1 with TRBJ2-3; D not resolved. Trimming left V 7 bases short and J 5 bases short, with 12 bases between. Germline V gene data show CDR1 as KGHDR and CDR2 as SFDVKD. This CDR3 has 13 amino acids.

About this clonotype itself: Sequence at one end of the junction differs from germline and may be a read error. The genes are TRBV7-2 and TRBJ1-6; the D is unclear. Germline lookup yields CDR1 SGHTA and CDR2 FQGNSA. The CDR3 contains 14 residues. The CDR3 DNA is TGTGCCAGCAGCTTAGGAAGGTGGGGATCACCCCTACAATTT. Protein product: CASSLGRWGSPLQF.